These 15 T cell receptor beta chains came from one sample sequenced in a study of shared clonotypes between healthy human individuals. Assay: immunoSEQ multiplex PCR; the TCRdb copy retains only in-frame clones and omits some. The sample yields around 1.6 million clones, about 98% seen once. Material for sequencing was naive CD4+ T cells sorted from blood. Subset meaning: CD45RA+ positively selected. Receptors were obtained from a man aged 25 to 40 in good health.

CDR3 DNA: TGTGCCAGCAGGGATCGAAGGGGGGAAATTTACAATGAGCAGTTCTTC. Its protein product is CASRDRRGEIYNEQFF. J is TRBJ2-1 and V is TRBV27; the D gene could be TRBD1 or TRBD2 (6 bases each). CDR1 is MNHEY and CDR2 is SMNVEV in the germline V gene (reference sequence). The V and J ends lost 6 bases and 4 bases respectively, with 19 bases between them. This CDR3 contains 16 residues.

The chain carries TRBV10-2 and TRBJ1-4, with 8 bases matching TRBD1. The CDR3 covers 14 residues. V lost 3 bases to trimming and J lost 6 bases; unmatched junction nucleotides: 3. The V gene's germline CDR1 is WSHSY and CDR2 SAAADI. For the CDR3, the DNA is TGCGCCAGCAGTGACACAGGGGGGGATGAAAAACTGTTTTTT. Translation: CASSDTGGDEKLFF.

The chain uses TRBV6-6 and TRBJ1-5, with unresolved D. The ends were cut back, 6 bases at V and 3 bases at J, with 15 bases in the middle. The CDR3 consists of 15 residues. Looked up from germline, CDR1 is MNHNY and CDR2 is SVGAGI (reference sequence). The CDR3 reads CASRVWAEDNQPQHF. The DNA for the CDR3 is TGTGCCAGCAGGGTGTGGGCGGAAGACAATCAGCCCCAGCATTTT.

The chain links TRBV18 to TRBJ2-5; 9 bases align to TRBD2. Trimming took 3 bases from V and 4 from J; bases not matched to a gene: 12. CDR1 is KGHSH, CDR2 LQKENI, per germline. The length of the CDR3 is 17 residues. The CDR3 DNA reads TGTGCCAGCTCACCCACGAATGCTAGGACTAGCGTAGAGACCCAGTACTTC. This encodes CASSPTNARTSVETQYF.

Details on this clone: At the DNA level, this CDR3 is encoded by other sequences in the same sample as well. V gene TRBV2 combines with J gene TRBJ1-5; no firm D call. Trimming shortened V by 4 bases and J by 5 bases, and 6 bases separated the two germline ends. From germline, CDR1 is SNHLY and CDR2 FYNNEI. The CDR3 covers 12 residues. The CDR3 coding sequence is TGTGCCAGCAGTGGGGCTGATCAGCCCCAGCATTTT. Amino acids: CASSGADQPQHF.

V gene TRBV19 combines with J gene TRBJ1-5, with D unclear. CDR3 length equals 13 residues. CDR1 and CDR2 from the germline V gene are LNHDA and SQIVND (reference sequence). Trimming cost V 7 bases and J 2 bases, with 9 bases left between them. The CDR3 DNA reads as TGTGCCAGTAACCATCAAGGCAATCAGCCCCAGCATTTT. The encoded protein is CASNHQGNQPQHF.

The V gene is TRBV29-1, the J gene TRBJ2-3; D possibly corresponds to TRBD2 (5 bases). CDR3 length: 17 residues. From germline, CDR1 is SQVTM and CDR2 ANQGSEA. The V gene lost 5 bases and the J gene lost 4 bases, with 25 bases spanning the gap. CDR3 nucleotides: TGCAGCGTTCTACCTTTTGGCCAACTAGAGACCCCAGATACGCAGTATTTT. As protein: CSVLPFGQLETPDTQYF.

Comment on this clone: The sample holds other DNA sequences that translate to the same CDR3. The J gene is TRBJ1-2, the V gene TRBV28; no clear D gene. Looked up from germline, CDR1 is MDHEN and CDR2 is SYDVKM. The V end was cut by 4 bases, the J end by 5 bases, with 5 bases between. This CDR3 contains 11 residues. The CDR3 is CASSSRYGYTF. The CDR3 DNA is TGTGCCAGCAGTTCCAGATATGGCTACACCTTC.

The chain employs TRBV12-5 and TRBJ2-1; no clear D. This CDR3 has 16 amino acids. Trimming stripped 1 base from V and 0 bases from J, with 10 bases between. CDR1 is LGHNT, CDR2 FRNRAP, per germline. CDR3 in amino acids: CASGLGQRSSYNEQFF. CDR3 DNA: TGTGCTAGTGGTTTGGGACAACGCTCCTCCTACAATGAGCAGTTCTTC.

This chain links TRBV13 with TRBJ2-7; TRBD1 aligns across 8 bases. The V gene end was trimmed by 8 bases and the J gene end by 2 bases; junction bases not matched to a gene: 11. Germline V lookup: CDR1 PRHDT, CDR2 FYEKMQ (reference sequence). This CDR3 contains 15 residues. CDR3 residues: CASSPGGPSTYEQYF. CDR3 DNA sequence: TGTGCCAGCTCTCCAGGGGGCCCCTCGACCTACGAGCAGTACTTC.

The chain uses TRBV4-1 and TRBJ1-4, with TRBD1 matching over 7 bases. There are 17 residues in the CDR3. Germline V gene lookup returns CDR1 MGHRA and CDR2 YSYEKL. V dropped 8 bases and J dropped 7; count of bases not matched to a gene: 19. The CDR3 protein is CASLDRVSSGLGEKLFF. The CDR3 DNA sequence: TGCGCCAGCCTAGACAGGGTTTCATCGGGCCTAGGTGAAAAACTGTTTTTT.

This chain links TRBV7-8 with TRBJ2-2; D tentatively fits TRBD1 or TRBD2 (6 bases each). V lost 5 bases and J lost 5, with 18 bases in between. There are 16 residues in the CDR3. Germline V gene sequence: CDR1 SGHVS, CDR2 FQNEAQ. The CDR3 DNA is TGTGCCAGCAGCCAACGACTAGGGGGGCGAACCGGGGAGCTGTTTTTT. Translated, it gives CASSQRLGGRTGELFF.

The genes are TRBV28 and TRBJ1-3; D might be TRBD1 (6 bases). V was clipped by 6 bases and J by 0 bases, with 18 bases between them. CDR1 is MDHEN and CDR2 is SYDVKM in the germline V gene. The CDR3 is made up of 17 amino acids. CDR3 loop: CASSLQGLGYSGNTIYF. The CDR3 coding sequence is TGTGCCAGCAGCTTACAGGGTTTGGGATACTCTGGAAACACCATATATTTT.

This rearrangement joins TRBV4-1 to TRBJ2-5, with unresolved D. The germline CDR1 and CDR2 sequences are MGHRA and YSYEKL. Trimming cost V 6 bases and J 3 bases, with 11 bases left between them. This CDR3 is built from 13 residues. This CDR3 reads CASRDAPEETQYF. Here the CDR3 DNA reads TGCGCCAGCAGGGACGCCCCCGAAGAGACCCAGTACTTC.

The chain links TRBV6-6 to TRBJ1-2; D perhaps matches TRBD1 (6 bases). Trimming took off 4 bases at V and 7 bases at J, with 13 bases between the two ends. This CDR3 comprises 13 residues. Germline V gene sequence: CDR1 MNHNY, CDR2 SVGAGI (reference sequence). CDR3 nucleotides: TGTGCCAGCAGTTTTGAGGGGGTAATTGGCTACACCTTC. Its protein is CASSFEGVIGYTF.